This is a list of T cell receptor beta chains from one sample in a study of blood T cell repertoires in COVID-19. The method was immunoSEQ multiplex PCR; TCRdb's version includes in-frame clones alone and lacks a portion of them. The sample holds around 170,000 clones, 80% to 90% seen once. The sample taken for sequencing was PBMCs or T cells enriched from blood (not recorded which). The receptors shown here come from a woman in her forties or fifties who had recovered from COVID-19. CDR3s include the opening cysteine and the closing phenylalanine or tryptophan. Each record gives: J gene, clone size, V gene, CDR3 length, D gene, CDR3 protein, CDR3 DNA. A D gene is named only where the DNA matches it firmly. Only some rows state a clone size, as once, few, many or a class for expanded clones.

>TRBJ2-3|NA|TRBV6-2/TRBV6-3|17|TRBD2
CASSPLAGGGIADTQYF
TGTGCCAGCAGCCCTCTAGCGGGGGGCGGTATAGCAGATACGCAGTATTTT
>TRBJ2-1|NA|TRBV28|15|NA
CASSFPGGRYNEQFF
TGTGCCAGCAGTTTCCCCGGGGGACGCTACAATGAGCAGTTCTTC
>TRBJ2-7|NA|TRBV3-1/TRBV3-2|15|TRBD2
CASSQNGLAGYEQYF
TGTGCCAGCAGCCAGAACGGACTAGCGGGCTACGAGCAGTACTTC
>TRBJ1-1|once|TRBV7-8|14|NA
CASSFRGPNTEAFF
TGTGCCAGCAGCTTCAGGGGACCTAACACTGAAGCTTTCTTT
>TRBJ1-3|NA|TRBV9|19|NA
CASSEGLRRAPGDGNTIYF
TGTGCCAGCAGCGAAGGTCTTAGGAGGGCCCCCGGGGACGGAAACACCATATATTTT
>TRBJ1-4|NA|TRBV2|13|NA
CASSSYGNGGLFF
TGTGCCAGCAGTTCCTACGGGAATGGCGGACTGTTTTTT
>TRBJ2-3|once|TRBV11-2|16|TRBD2
CASSLDEVGLALPQYF
TGTGCCAGCAGCTTAGATGAAGTAGGACTAGCTTTGCCGCAGTATTTT
>TRBJ2-1|NA|TRBV11-3|18|TRBD2
CASSFSLSGLAGGNEQFF
TGTGCCAGCAGCTTTAGTTTGAGCGGGCTAGCGGGGGGTAATGAGCAGTTCTTC
>TRBJ2-1|NA|TRBV2|15|TRBD2
CASSPLAGGPGEQFF
TGTGCCAGCAGTCCCCTAGCGGGGGGGCCTGGTGAGCAGTTCTTC
>TRBJ2-1|few|TRBV12-3/TRBV12-4|13|NA
CASSPSPGNEQFF
TGTGCCAGCAGCCCCTCCCCGGGCAATGAGCAGTTCTTC